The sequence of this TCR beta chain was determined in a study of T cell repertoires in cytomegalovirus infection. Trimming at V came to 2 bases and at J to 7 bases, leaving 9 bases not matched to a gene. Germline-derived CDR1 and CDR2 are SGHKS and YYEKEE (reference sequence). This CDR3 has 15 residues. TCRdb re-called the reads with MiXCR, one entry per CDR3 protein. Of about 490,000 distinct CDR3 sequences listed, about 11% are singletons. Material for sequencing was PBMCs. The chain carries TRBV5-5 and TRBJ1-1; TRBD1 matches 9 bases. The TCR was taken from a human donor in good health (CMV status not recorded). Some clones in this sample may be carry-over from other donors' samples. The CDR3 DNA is TGTGCCAGCAGCTTTTCTCCCGGGACAGGGCGTGAAGCTTTCTTT. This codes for CASSFSPGTGREAFF.